One T cell receptor beta chain is described in this entry. This sample was included in a study of cytomegalovirus exposure and HLA in healthy donors. The length of the CDR3 is 15 residues. Between the trimmed V and J ends, which lost 4 bases and 1 base, there was a span of 14 bases. CDR1 and CDR2 (germline): GTSNPN, SVGIG (reference sequence). Primers for the PCR totalled 60 Vbeta and 13 Jbeta. Assay used: immunoSEQ multiplex PCR; TCRdb lists only in-frame clones, some missing. The sample lists about 95,000 clones, around 82% occurring once. J is TRBJ1-5 and V is TRBV30, with D possibly TRBD1 on 6 matching bases. Sequenced input: PBMCs. The receptor's source is a man aged 25 to 40 in good health and CMV-seropositive. CDR3 residues: CAWKGQGNSNQPQHF. In nucleotides, the CDR3 is TGTGCCTGGAAAGGCCAGGGGAACAGCAATCAGCCCCAGCATTTT.